A single sample is the source of the 5 T cell receptor beta chains below, sequenced in a study of blood T cell repertoires in COVID-19. Sequencing was performed with immunoSEQ multiplex PCR; in TCRdb, only in-frame clones are kept and a portion is missing. The table has 350,000 or so clones, approximately 86% seen once. Sequencing was performed on PBMCs or T cells enriched from blood (not recorded which). The receptors shown here come from a woman in her thirties or forties with acute COVID-19.

The chain has TRBV20-1 and TRBJ2-7; D possibly corresponds to TRBD2 (6 bases). This CDR3 spans 10 amino acids. Germline V gene data show CDR1 as DFQATT and CDR2 as SNEGSKA (reference sequence). Trimming stripped 7 bases from V and 3 bases from J, with 7 bases between. The chain's CDR3 is CSVGSYEQYF. As DNA, the CDR3 is TGCAGTGTCGGGAGCTACGAGCAGTACTTC.

The chain is built from TRBV20-1 and TRBJ1-1; D call uncertain. With 5 bases removed from V and 1 base from J, the gap between germline ends came to 5 bases. The CDR3 covers 11 residues. Germline V gene data show CDR1 as DFQATT and CDR2 as SNEGSKA (reference sequence). The CDR3 region is CSARQNTEAFF. The CDR3 DNA sequence: TGCAGTGCTCGACAGAACACTGAAGCTTTCTTT.

The V and J genes are TRBV6-5 and TRBJ2-2, with a tentative D call TRBD1 (6 bases). Germline CDR1 is MNHEY and CDR2 is SVGAGI. V shed 7 bases and J shed 0 bases, with 12 bases lying between them. The CDR3 covers 15 residues. In DNA form, the CDR3 reads TGTGCCAGCACTAAAAGGACAGCGAACACCGGGGAGCTGTTTTTT. Protein sequence: CASTKRTANTGELFF.

The chain combines TRBV7-9 with TRBJ2-7; maybe TRBD2 (6 bases). The CDR3 totals 14 residues. CDR1 and CDR2 (germline): SEHNR, FQNEAQ (reference sequence). Trimming removed 2 bases at V and 6 bases at J, with 14 bases between. CDR3 DNA sequence: TGTGCCAGCAGCTTACCGGGGGATTTTTCCGAGCAGTACTTC. The encoded protein is CASSLPGDFSEQYF.

This rearrangement joins TRBV5-8 to TRBJ1-1, with 9 bases identical to TRBD1. The CDR3 totals 16 residues. V was clipped by 2 bases and J by 8 bases; unmatched bases: 13. Germline CDR1 SGHTS, CDR2 YDEGEE. The CDR3 here is CASSFHRGLRLPEAFF. As DNA, the CDR3 is TGTGCCAGCAGCTTCCACAGGGGGCTACGGCTGCCGGAAGCTTTCTTT.